The rows below give T cell receptor beta chains drawn from one sample of a study of OX40 agonist ivuxolimab in advanced cancers. The repertoire was sequenced with immunoSEQ multiplex PCR; TCRdb's copy has only in-frame clones and lacks some. The profile shows about 48,000 clones, about 83% of them singletons. The sample was CD4+ or CD8+ T cells sorted from blood, taken in a trial of the OX40 agonist ivuxolimab. All receptors come from an adult with an advanced solid tumor such as melanoma, head and neck, liver or kidney cancer. The CDR3 runs from the conserved cysteine through the conserved F or W. Each record gives: V gene, J gene, clone size, D gene, CDR3 protein, CDR3 DNA. D genes are given only for firm matches. Only some rows state a clone size, as once, few, many or a class for expanded clones.

v_gene: TRBV5-6; j_gene: TRBJ1-1; abundance: -; d_gene: -; CDR3aa: CASSLKPGFTEAFF; CDR3nt: TGTGCCAGCAGCTTAAAACCTGGGTTCACTGAAGCTTTCTTT
v_gene: TRBV19; j_gene: TRBJ2-5; abundance: -; d_gene: TRBD1; CDR3aa: CASSIGTGGVETQYF; CDR3nt: TGTGCCAGTAGTATAGGGACAGGGGGCGTTGAGACCCAGTACTTC
v_gene: TRBV7-2; j_gene: TRBJ2-3; abundance: -; d_gene: TRBD2; CDR3aa: CASSLAGTSGGTDTQYF; CDR3nt: TGTGCCAGCAGCTTAGCCGGGACTAGCGGGGGGACAGATACGCAGTATTTT
v_gene: TRBV19; j_gene: TRBJ2-7; abundance: -; d_gene: -; CDR3aa: CASSAQAHPTYEQYF; CDR3nt: TGTGCCAGTAGTGCCCAGGCGCATCCTACCTACGAGCAGTACTTC
v_gene: TRBV5-1; j_gene: TRBJ2-2; abundance: -; d_gene: -; CDR3aa: CASSLSLATGELFF; CDR3nt: TGCGCCAGCAGCTTGAGCCTAGCCACCGGGGAGCTGTTTTTT
v_gene: TRBV5-6; j_gene: TRBJ1-1; abundance: -; d_gene: -; CDR3aa: CASAHGQRRTEAFF; CDR3nt: TGTGCCAGCGCCCATGGGCAGCGAAGGACTGAAGCTTTCTTT
v_gene: TRBV7-3; j_gene: TRBJ2-3; abundance: -; d_gene: -; CDR3aa: CASSLGPSSTDTQYF; CDR3nt: TGTGCCAGCAGCTTAGGACCCTCTAGCACAGATACGCAGTATTTT
v_gene: TRBV30; j_gene: TRBJ2-7; abundance: -; d_gene: -; CDR3aa: CAWSKDEQYF; CDR3nt: TGTGCCTGGAGTAAAGACGAGCAGTACTTC
v_gene: TRBV5-4; j_gene: TRBJ2-3; abundance: -; d_gene: -; CDR3aa: CASSFSGATDTQYF; CDR3nt: TGTGCCAGCAGCTTTAGTGGGGCTACAGATACGCAGTATTTT
v_gene: TRBV19; j_gene: TRBJ2-7; abundance: -; d_gene: -; CDR3aa: CASSIDIFYEQYF; CDR3nt: TGTGCCAGTAGTATAGACATCTTCTACGAGCAGTACTTC
v_gene: TRBV9; j_gene: TRBJ1-4; abundance: -; d_gene: TRBD1; CDR3aa: CASSVEVGGQVNEKLFF; CDR3nt: TGTGCCAGCAGCGTAGAGGTTGGGGGACAGGTTAATGAAAAACTGTTTTTT
v_gene: TRBV5-1; j_gene: TRBJ1-2; abundance: -; d_gene: -; CDR3aa: CASSLDSYGYTF; CDR3nt: TGCGCCAGCAGCTTGGACAGCTATGGCTACACCTTC
v_gene: TRBV2; j_gene: TRBJ2-7; abundance: -; d_gene: -; CDR3aa: CASSDNYEQYF; CDR3nt: TGTGCCAGCAGTGATAACTACGAGCAGTACTTC
v_gene: TRBV5-1; j_gene: TRBJ2-3; abundance: -; d_gene: TRBD1; CDR3aa: CASSLVKGTGSTDTQYF; CDR3nt: TGCGCCAGCAGCTTGGTTAAGGGGACAGGGAGCACAGATACGCAGTATTTT
v_gene: TRBV11-2; j_gene: TRBJ2-1; abundance: -; d_gene: TRBD1; CDR3aa: CAVRRVRGRNEQFF; CDR3nt: TGTGCCGTCCGAAGAGTTAGGGGGCGTAATGAGCAGTTCTTC
v_gene: TRBV9; j_gene: TRBJ2-2; abundance: -; d_gene: -; CDR3aa: CASSVVTGRGELFF; CDR3nt: TGTGCCAGCAGCGTAGTTACAGGGAGAGGGGAGCTGTTTTTT
v_gene: TRBV9; j_gene: TRBJ2-5; abundance: once; d_gene: TRBD2; CDR3aa: CASSPRGASGGVRETQYF; CDR3nt: TGTGCCAGCAGCCCCCGGGGAGCTAGCGGGGGGGTTCGAGAGACCCAGTACTTC
v_gene: TRBV4-3; j_gene: TRBJ1-5; abundance: -; d_gene: TRBD1; CDR3aa: CASSQDRGRNQPQHF; CDR3nt: TGCGCCAGCAGCCAGGACAGGGGGCGCAATCAGCCCCAGCATTTT
v_gene: TRBV7-9; j_gene: TRBJ2-3; abundance: -; d_gene: -; CDR3aa: CASSLDVGGGLYF; CDR3nt: TGTGCCAGCAGCTTAGATGTAGGCGGGGGCCTGTATTTT
v_gene: TRBV5-6; j_gene: TRBJ2-7; abundance: -; d_gene: -; CDR3aa: CASSFPGEVYEQYF; CDR3nt: TGTGCCAGCAGCTTTCCCGGGGAGGTCTACGAGCAGTACTTC
v_gene: TRBV11-2; j_gene: TRBJ2-3; abundance: -; d_gene: -; CDR3aa: CASSLGRDTDTQYF; CDR3nt: TGTGCCAGCAGCTTAGGGAGGGACACAGATACGCAGTATTTT
v_gene: TRBV7-9; j_gene: TRBJ1-2; abundance: medium-sized; d_gene: -; CDR3aa: CASSLEGIPYGYTF; CDR3nt: TGTGCCAGCAGCTTAGAGGGGATCCCCTATGGCTACACCTTC
v_gene: TRBV19; j_gene: TRBJ2-3; abundance: -; d_gene: -; CDR3aa: CASTPGFSGTDTQYF; CDR3nt: TGTGCCAGTACCCCTGGTTTTTCGGGCACAGATACGCAGTATTTT
v_gene: TRBV7-9; j_gene: TRBJ2-5; abundance: -; d_gene: -; CDR3aa: CASSPMGLVGETQYF; CDR3nt: TGTGCCAGCAGCCCCATGGGACTTGTGGGGGAGACCCAGTACTTC
v_gene: TRBV5-6; j_gene: TRBJ1-3; abundance: -; d_gene: -; CDR3aa: CASSLDTASRNTIYF; CDR3nt: TGTGCCAGCAGCTTGGACACAGCCTCACGAAACACCATATATTTT
v_gene: TRBV9; j_gene: TRBJ1-5; abundance: -; d_gene: TRBD1; CDR3aa: CASSVKPKIRTGGASQPQHF; CDR3nt: TGTGCCAGCAGCGTGAAACCCAAAATTCGGACAGGGGGCGCATCACAGCCCCAGCATTTT
v_gene: TRBV4-3; j_gene: TRBJ2-1; abundance: -; d_gene: -; CDR3aa: CASSQLLNSNEQFF; CDR3nt: TGCGCCAGCAGCCAACTACTAAACAGCAATGAGCAGTTCTTC
v_gene: TRBV7-2; j_gene: TRBJ2-6; abundance: -; d_gene: TRBD2; CDR3aa: CASTPGGSGANVLTF; CDR3nt: TGTGCCAGCACCCCCGGGGGGTCTGGGGCCAACGTCCTGACTTTC
v_gene: TRBV5-1; j_gene: TRBJ2-7; abundance: -; d_gene: TRBD1; CDR3aa: CASSWGQSSYEQYF; CDR3nt: TGCGCCAGCAGCTGGGGACAGAGCTCCTACGAGCAGTACTTC
v_gene: TRBV7-2; j_gene: TRBJ2-6; abundance: -; d_gene: TRBD1; CDR3aa: CASSLPNRDSGSGANVLTF; CDR3nt: TGTGCCAGCAGCTTACCCAACCGGGACAGTGGCTCTGGGGCCAACGTCCTGACTTTC
v_gene: TRBV28; j_gene: TRBJ1-4; abundance: few; d_gene: TRBD1; CDR3aa: CASNMRGTAGEKLFF; CDR3nt: TGTGCCAGCAACATGAGGGGGACAGCGGGGGAAAAACTGTTTTTT
v_gene: TRBV4-3; j_gene: TRBJ1-1; abundance: -; d_gene: TRBD1; CDR3aa: CASSYTGDGTEAFF; CDR3nt: TGCGCCAGCAGCTACACAGGGGATGGCACTGAAGCTTTCTTT
v_gene: TRBV10-3; j_gene: TRBJ1-1; abundance: -; d_gene: -; CDR3aa: CAISESYTVKEAFF; CDR3nt: TGTGCCATCAGTGAGTCGTACACAGTAAAAGAAGCTTTCTTT
v_gene: TRBV6-5; j_gene: TRBJ2-3; abundance: -; d_gene: -; CDR3aa: CASSDRLAEDTQYF; CDR3nt: TGTGCCAGCAGCGACAGGCTAGCGGAAGATACGCAGTATTTT
v_gene: TRBV5-8; j_gene: TRBJ2-1; abundance: -; d_gene: TRBD2; CDR3aa: CASSLARVAGVMTEQFF; CDR3nt: TGTGCCAGCAGTTTGGCTCGAGTAGCGGGGGTTATGACTGAGCAGTTCTTC
v_gene: TRBV2; j_gene: TRBJ1-3; abundance: few; d_gene: -; CDR3aa: CASSVLPHPESTIYF; CDR3nt: TGTGCCAGCAGTGTTCTGCCGCACCCTGAAAGCACCATATATTTT
v_gene: TRBV7-2; j_gene: TRBJ1-4; abundance: -; d_gene: -; CDR3aa: CASSLDSVNEKLFF; CDR3nt: TGTGCCAGCAGCTTAGATTCGGTTAATGAAAAACTGTTTTTT
v_gene: TRBV9; j_gene: TRBJ2-3; abundance: -; d_gene: -; CDR3aa: CASSVTWGIRTDTQYF; CDR3nt: TGTGCCAGCAGCGTAACCTGGGGGATCCGCACAGATACGCAGTATTTT
v_gene: TRBV19; j_gene: TRBJ1-5; abundance: few; d_gene: TRBD1; CDR3aa: CASSMDRGGNQPQHF; CDR3nt: TGTGCCAGTAGTATGGACAGGGGAGGGAATCAGCCCCAGCATTTT
v_gene: TRBV5-1; j_gene: TRBJ2-1; abundance: -; d_gene: TRBD2; CDR3aa: CASSLVASGGPYNEQFF; CDR3nt: TGCGCCAGCAGCTTGGTGGCTAGCGGGGGACCCTACAATGAGCAGTTCTTC
v_gene: TRBV5-4; j_gene: TRBJ1-2; abundance: once; d_gene: -; CDR3aa: CASSSNRVYGYTF; CDR3nt: TGTGCCAGCAGCTCCAACAGGGTTTATGGCTACACCTTC
v_gene: TRBV7-5; j_gene: TRBJ1-6; abundance: -; d_gene: -; CDR3aa: CASSFSGQSPLHF; CDR3nt: TGTGCCAGCAGCTTTTCCGGTCAATCACCCCTCCACTTT